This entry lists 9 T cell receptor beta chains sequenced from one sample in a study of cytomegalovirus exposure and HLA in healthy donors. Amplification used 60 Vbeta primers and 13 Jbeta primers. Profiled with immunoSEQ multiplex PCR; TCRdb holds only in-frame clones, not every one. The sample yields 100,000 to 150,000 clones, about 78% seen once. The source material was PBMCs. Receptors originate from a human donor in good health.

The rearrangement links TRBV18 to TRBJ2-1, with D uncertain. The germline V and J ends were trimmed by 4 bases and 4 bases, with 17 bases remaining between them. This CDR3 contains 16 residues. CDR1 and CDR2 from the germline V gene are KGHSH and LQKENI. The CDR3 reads CASSQESLYLYNEQFF. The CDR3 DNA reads TGTGCCAGCTCACAAGAGTCCCTATACCTTTACAATGAGCAGTTCTTC.

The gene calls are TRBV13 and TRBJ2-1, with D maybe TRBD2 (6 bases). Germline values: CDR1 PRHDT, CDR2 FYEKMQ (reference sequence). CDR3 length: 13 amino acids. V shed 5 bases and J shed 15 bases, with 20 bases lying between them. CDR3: CASSPRLEGGPFF. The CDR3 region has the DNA TGTGCCAGCAGCCCCCGCCTAGAGGGAGGCCCGTTCTTC.

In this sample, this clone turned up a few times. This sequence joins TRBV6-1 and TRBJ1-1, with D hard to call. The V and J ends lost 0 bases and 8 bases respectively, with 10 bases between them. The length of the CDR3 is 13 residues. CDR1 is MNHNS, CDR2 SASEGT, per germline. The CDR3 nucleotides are TGTGCCAGCAGTGAAGCTCCGGCGCGGGAAGCTTTCTTT. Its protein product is CASSEAPAREAFF.

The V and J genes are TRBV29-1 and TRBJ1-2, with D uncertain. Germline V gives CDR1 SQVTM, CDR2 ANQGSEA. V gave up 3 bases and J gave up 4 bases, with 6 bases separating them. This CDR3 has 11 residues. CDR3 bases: TGCAGCGTTGAGACAAGCTATGGCTACACCTTC. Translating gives CSVETSYGYTF.

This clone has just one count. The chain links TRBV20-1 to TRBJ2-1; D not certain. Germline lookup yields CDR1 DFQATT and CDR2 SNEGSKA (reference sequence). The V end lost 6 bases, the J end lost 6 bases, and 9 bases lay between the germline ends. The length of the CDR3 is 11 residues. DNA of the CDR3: TGCAGTGCCGCTTCAGTCAATGAGCAGTTCTTC. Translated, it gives CSAASVNEQFF.

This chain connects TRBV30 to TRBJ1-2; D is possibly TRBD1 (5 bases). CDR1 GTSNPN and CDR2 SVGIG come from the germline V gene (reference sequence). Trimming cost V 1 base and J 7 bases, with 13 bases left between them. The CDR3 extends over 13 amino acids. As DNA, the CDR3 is TGTGCCTGGAGTGACCCAGGGCGGAGTGGCTACACCTTC. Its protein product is CAWSDPGRSGYTF.

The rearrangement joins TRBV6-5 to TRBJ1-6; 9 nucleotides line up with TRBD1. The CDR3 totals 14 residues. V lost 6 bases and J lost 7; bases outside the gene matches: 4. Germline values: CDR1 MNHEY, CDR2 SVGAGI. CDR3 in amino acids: CASSLGTGNSPLHF. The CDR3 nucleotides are TGTGCCAGCAGCCTCGGGACAGGGAATTCACCCCTCCACTTT.

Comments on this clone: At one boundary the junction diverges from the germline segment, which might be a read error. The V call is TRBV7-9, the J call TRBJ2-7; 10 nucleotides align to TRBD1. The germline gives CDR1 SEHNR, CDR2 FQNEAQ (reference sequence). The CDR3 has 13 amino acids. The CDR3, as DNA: TGTTCCAGCAGCGGGACAGGGGCCTACGAGCAGTACTTC. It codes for CSSSGTGAYEQYF. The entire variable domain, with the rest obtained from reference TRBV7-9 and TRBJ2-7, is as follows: DTGVSQNPRHKITKRGQNVTFRCDPISEHNRLYWYRQTLGQGPEFLTYFQNEAQLEKSRLLSDRFSAERPKGSFSTLEIQRTEQGDSAMYLCSSSGTGAYEQYFGPGTRLTVT.

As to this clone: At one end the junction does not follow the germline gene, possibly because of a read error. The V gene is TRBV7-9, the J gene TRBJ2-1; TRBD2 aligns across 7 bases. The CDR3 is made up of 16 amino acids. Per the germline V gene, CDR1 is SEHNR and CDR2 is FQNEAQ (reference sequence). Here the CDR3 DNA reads TGTTCCAGCAGCTCCGATGGACTAGTTCGGGTCAATGAGCAGTTCTTC. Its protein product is CSSSSDGLVRVNEQFF.